This TCR beta chain was sequenced in a study of blood T cell repertoires in COVID-19. Study summary: PBMCs, B-cell-depleted T cells, or T cells provided the cDNA or gDNA that made up the material.

The table lists this clone with a count of one. Original data processing: Amplified reference gene primers provided the basis for estimating nucleated cell counts. Data came from immunoSEQ multiplex PCR; TCRdb stores just in-frame clones and leaves some out. That table gives V, J and clone size, and the DNA gave D and trimming. This table has about 110,000 clones, 70% to 75% appearing once. Germline V gene lookup returns CDR1 KGHDR and CDR2 SFDVKD. V lost 3 bases to trimming and J lost 5 bases; unmatched junction nucleotides: 3. The CDR3 totals 16 residues. The receptor's source is a human donor with acute or convalescent COVID-19. The donor label of this sample is uncertain. The V and J genes are TRBV24-1 and TRBJ2-1, with 13 bases identical to TRBD2. Sequencing used peripheral blood. CDR3 coding DNA: TGTGCCACCAGTGATGGACTAGCGGGGGCCCACAATGAGCAGTTCTTC. Its translation is CATSDGLAGAHNEQFF.